The next 9 T cell receptor beta chains were all read from a single sample in a study of T cell responses to AZD1222 COVID-19 vaccine. Data came from immunoSEQ multiplex PCR; TCRdb stores just in-frame clones and leaves some out. The sample contains approximately 200,000 clones, 90% to 95% of which appear only once. Sequencing used peripheral blood, obtained 28 days after the second AZD1222 dose. The receptors derive from an adult who received the AZD1222 COVID-19 vaccine.

V and J are TRBV7-8 and TRBJ2-1; possible D gene TRBD2, 5 bases. The CDR3 loop spans 20 amino acids. V was trimmed by 1 base and J by 4 bases, leaving 26 bases between them. Germline loops: CDR1 SGHVS, CDR2 FQNEAQ. CDR3: CASSLGPLEGYVLGYNEQFF. The CDR3 DNA reads as TGTGCCAGCAGCTTAGGTCCGTTAGAGGGCTACGTACTTGGTTACAATGAGCAGTTCTTC.

This chain connects TRBV5-6 to TRBJ2-7; TRBD1 is a possible D gene (6 bases). V was cut by 7 bases and J by 5 bases, with 19 bases left in between. Germline V gene lookup returns CDR1 SGHDT and CDR2 YYEEEE. There are 14 residues in the CDR3. CDR3 nucleotides: TGTGCCAGCTCTAGCAGGCAGGGGCTCAACGAGCAGTACTTC. Translated, it gives CASSSRQGLNEQYF.

The chain combines TRBV28 with TRBJ2-1; no clear D. The germline V and J ends were trimmed by 4 bases and 8 bases, with 6 bases remaining between them. This CDR3 comprises 11 residues. CDR1 is MDHEN, CDR2 SYDVKM, per germline. The CDR3 DNA is TGTGCCAGCAGTTATAAAGATGAGCAGTTCTTC. Translated, it gives CASSYKDEQFF.

This chain joins TRBV7-9 and TRBJ1-2; possible D gene TRBD1, 5 bases. Between the trimmed V and J ends, which lost 4 bases and 4 bases, there was a span of 16 bases. The CDR3 runs 15 residues. Germline CDR1 and CDR2: SEHNR and FQNEAQ (reference sequence). The CDR3 region is CASSSPADNVYGYTF. Here the CDR3 DNA reads TGTGCCAGCAGCTCCCCGGCGGACAATGTCTATGGCTACACCTTC. The full variable domain, its missing parts supplied by reference TRBV7-9 and TRBJ1-2, is DTGVSQNPRHKITKRGQNVTFRCDPISEHNRLYWYRQTLGQGPEFLTYFQNEAQLEKSRLLSDRFSAERPKGSFSTLEIQRTEQGDSAMYLCASSSPADNVYGYTFGSGTRLTVV.

This chain joins TRBV7-9 and TRBJ1-2; D gene unclear. There are 13 residues in the CDR3. Trimming stripped 2 bases from V and 6 bases from J, with 10 bases between. Germline V gene data show CDR1 as SEHNR and CDR2 as FQNEAQ (reference sequence). Here the CDR3 reads CASSLRFYHGYTF. The CDR3 DNA sequence: TGTGCCAGCAGCTTAAGGTTCTACCATGGCTACACCTTC. The full variable domain, rest sourced from reference TRBV7-9 and TRBJ1-2, is DTGVSQNPRHKITKRGQNVTFRCDPISEHNRLYWYRQTLGQGPEFLTYFQNEAQLEKSRLLSDRFSAERPKGSFSTLEIQRTEQGDSAMYLCASSLRFYHGYTFGSGTRLTVV.

This sequence joins TRBV28 and TRBJ2-7, with 7 bases identical to TRBD2. With V trimmed by 8 bases and J by 2 bases, 3 bases remained unmatched. The germline gives CDR1 MDHEN, CDR2 SYDVKM. There are 12 residues in the CDR3. CDR3 sequence (DNA): TGTGCCAGCGGGGGGGGTACCTACGAGCAGTACTTC. It translates to CASGGGTYEQYF.

The chain combines TRBV28 with TRBJ1-2; D remains unclear. Germline V gene lookup returns CDR1 MDHEN and CDR2 SYDVKM. The V gene lost 1 base and the J gene lost 8 bases, with 8 bases spanning the gap. The CDR3 covers 12 residues. CDR3 amino acids: CASSLSTRGYTF. DNA for the CDR3: TGTGCCAGCAGTTTATCGACGAGGGGCTACACCTTC.

The chain has TRBV28 and TRBJ2-3; TRBD1 matches at 8 bases. The CDR3 consists of 14 residues. The germline gives CDR1 MDHEN, CDR2 SYDVKM. With V trimmed by 5 bases and J by 4 bases, 5 bases remained unmatched. CDR3 amino acids: CASSGPRGPDTQYF. The CDR3, as DNA: TGTGCCAGCAGTGGCCCCAGGGGGCCAGATACGCAGTATTTT.

DNA of the CDR3: TGTGCCAGCAGGGCAAAAGGGGGGGACGAGCAGTACTTC. This encodes CASRAKGGDEQYF. The chain carries TRBV25-1 and TRBJ2-7, with D possibly matching TRBD2 (7 bases). Trimming left V 6 bases short and J 5 bases short, with 14 bases between. CDR1 is MGHDK and CDR2 is SYGVNS in the germline V gene. The CDR3 totals 13 residues.